This T cell receptor beta chain was sequenced for a study of CD8 T cells in ankylosing spondylitis (dated by TCRdb to about 2017). About the full investigation: To find TCR variants linked to disease, the study profiled T cell receptor beta repertoires in ankylosing spondylitis patients and healthy donors. The full study cohort was made up of under 30 ankylosing spondylitis patients and over 90 healthy donors. Peripheral blood was sampled, and synovial fluid was additionally collected from ankylosing spondylitis patients.

Study-level results and caveats: A TCR beta motif made up of seven or eight highly homologous amino acid variants appeared to be characteristic of blood from ankylosing spondylitis patients. Some motif variants had previously been reported in the synovial fluid and blood of reactive arthritis patients, which suggests shared mechanisms of disease initiation. The disease-linked clones were reported to be significantly enriched in matched synovial fluid samples from ankylosing spondylitis patients. The disease-linked clones had a CD8+ phenotype and were found at relatively low frequencies in peripheral blood.

The CDR3 covers 13 residues, taking in both the cysteine and the phenylalanine. The sequence is cut down to CDR3 DNA, 39 bases in frame from base 1. CDR1 and CDR2, looked up from the germline V gene, are SGDLS and YYNGEE. Trimming costs V 7 bases and J 2 bases, and their ends lie 11 bases apart. The sample was run on an Illumina HiSeq 2500. Quantitative 5'-RACE with molecular barcodes was used to prepare TCR beta libraries. The paper's data handling went like this. A new computational method, built on a probabilistic model of VDJ rearrangement, was used to identify disease-linked TCR variants. TCRdb reprocessing: public reads trimmed at Q25 with fastp, clones called with MiXCR, in-frame beta chains kept. Each CDR3 protein gets just one entry, which takes the most common genes and DNA from the rows behind it. The V and J calls, along with clone size, are taken from TCRdb and not from the paper's own processing. The sample records more than 650,000 distinct CDR3 sequences, around 11% of which are singletons. The top ten clonotypes cover about 0.49% of the sample.

Remarks on this clonotype: Its antigen remains unidentified. Base qualities are missing; no much larger clone stands one base away.

What was sequenced was blood, either unsorted or a sorted T cell fraction (not recorded which). This clonotype was obtained from a male donor with ankylosing spondylitis. The sequence is built from TRBV9 and TRBJ2-3; perhaps TRBD2 is the D gene, with 6 bases matching. The DNA sequence follows: TGTGCCAGCTCATGGGGGGTCACAGATACGCAGTATTTT. It codes for CASSWGVTDTQYF.